A single sample is the source of the 32 T cell receptor beta chains below, sequenced in a study of shared clonotypes between healthy human individuals. Some clones are missing from TCRdb's copy, which holds only in-frame ones; the method was immunoSEQ multiplex PCR. This table has about 1 million clones, 70% to 80% appearing once. The sample consisted of memory CD4+ T cells sorted from blood. As to subset: CD45RA-negative fraction. These receptors came from a man aged 18 to 29 in good health.

J is TRBJ2-7 and V is TRBV6-5; tentative D call: TRBD2 (5 bases). Germline CDR1 reads MNHEY; CDR2 reads SVGAGI. This CDR3 has 13 amino acids. V dropped 4 bases and J dropped 1 base, with 8 bases sitting between them. CDR3 region: CASSSLDSYEQYF. The CDR3 DNA sequence: TGTGCCAGCAGTTCACTAGATTCCTACGAGCAGTACTTC.

The gene calls are TRBV7-2 and TRBJ1-3; D is ambiguous. CDR3 length: 14 amino acids. Trimming shortened V by 5 bases and J by 4 bases, and 12 bases separated the two germline ends. CDR1 is SGHTA and CDR2 is FQGNSA in the germline V gene. The CDR3 DNA is TGTGCCAGCAGCCGTCAGGCCAAGGGAAACACCATATATTTT. Protein sequence: CASSRQAKGNTIYF. Supplemented by reference TRBV7-2 and TRBJ1-3, the full variable domain reads GAGVSQSPSNKVTEKGKDVELRCDPISGHTALYWYRQSLGQGLEFLIYFQGNSAPDKSGLPSDRFSAERTGGSVSTLTIQRTQQEDSAVYLCASSRQAKGNTIYFGEGSWLTVV.

The rearrangement uses TRBV2 and TRBJ1-2; D is unclear. Trimming cost V 6 bases and J 7 bases, with 12 bases left between them. Germline V CDR1 and CDR2: SNHLY, FYNNEI. The length of the CDR3 is 12 residues. CDR3 region: CASSKESSGYTF. The CDR3 nucleotides are TGTGCCAGCAGCAAAGAGAGCAGTGGCTACACCTTC. Full variable domain (rest looked up from reference TRBV2 and TRBJ1-2): EPEVTQTPSHQVTQMGQEVILRCVPISNHLYFYWYRQILGQKVEFLVSFYNNEISEKSEIFDDQFSVERPDGSNFTLKIRSTKLEDSAMYFCASSKESSGYTFGSGTRLTVV.

This clone was recorded a few times. The chain has TRBV30 and TRBJ1-5; unclear D gene. CDR3 length: 13 residues. Looked up from germline, CDR1 is GTSNPN and CDR2 is SVGIG (reference sequence). With 0 bases removed from V and 7 bases from J, the gap between germline ends came to 10 bases. The CDR3 loop is CAWSVPGLQPQHF. For the CDR3, the DNA is TGTGCCTGGAGTGTACCCGGGCTCCAGCCCCAGCATTTT.

The V call is TRBV10-3, the J call TRBJ1-2, with D tentatively TRBD1 (5 bases). Per germline, CDR1 ENHRY and CDR2 SYGVKD. The V end was cut by 10 bases, the J end by 0 bases, with 21 bases between. This CDR3 is 16 amino acids long. The CDR3 bases are TGTGCCACCGAAGGGACGGTAAAACCCGCTAACTATGGCTACACCTTC. Its protein is CATEGTVKPANYGYTF.

This rearrangement joins TRBV5-1 to TRBJ2-3, with 10 bases aligning to TRBD2. The CDR3 covers 18 residues. The germline V gene encodes CDR1 SGHRS and CDR2 YFSETQ. V lost 2 bases to trimming and J lost 2 bases; unmatched junction nucleotides: 11. The CDR3, as DNA: TGCGCCAGCAGCTTTACTGGACTAGCGGCTACCTACACAGATACGCAGTATTTT. This gives the protein CASSFTGLAATYTDTQYF.

The chain has TRBV29-1 and TRBJ1-1; D not certain. CDR3 length equals 12 residues. Germline CDR1 reads SQVTM; CDR2 reads ANQGSEA. Trimming removed 3 bases at V and 7 bases at J, with 12 bases between. The CDR3 sequence is CSVESSGIEAFF. The CDR3 DNA is TGCAGCGTTGAGTCCTCCGGGATTGAAGCTTTCTTT. Full variable domain (missing parts from reference TRBV29-1 and TRBJ1-1): SAVISQKPSRDICQRGTSLTIQCQVDSQVTMMFWYRQQPGQSLTLIATANQGSEATYESGFVIDKFPISRPNLTFSTLTVSNMSPEDSSIYLCSVESSGIEAFFGQGTRLTVV.

The rearrangement uses TRBV6-6 and TRBJ2-7; 10 nucleotides align to TRBD2. CDR3 length: 15 amino acids. Germline V CDR1 and CDR2: MNHNY, SVGAGI (reference sequence). J was trimmed by 7 bases and V by 2 bases; bases with no gene match: 8. CDR3 coding DNA: TGTGCCAGCAGTTACCCAGCGGGAGGGCCGAGGGAGCAGTACTTC. Its protein is CASSYPAGGPREQYF.

The chain joins TRBV25-1 to TRBJ2-4, with 8 nucleotides matching TRBD1. Germline assignment: CDR1 MGHDK and CDR2 SYGVNS. The CDR3 sequence is 17 residues long. Trimming removed 3 bases from V and 2 bases from J; junction bases left unmatched: 9. This CDR3 is CASSDDRGVKSKNIQYF. The CDR3 bases are TGTGCCAGCAGTGATGACAGGGGAGTAAAGTCCAAAAACATTCAGTACTTC.

About this clone: This likely traces to a read error, being one base from a far larger clone. Other DNA sequences from this sample encode an identical CDR3 as well. The chain is built from TRBV6-5 and TRBJ1-1, with D possibly TRBD1 on 5 matching bases. The V end lost 2 bases, the J end lost 1 base, and 8 bases lay between the germline ends. Germline V gene data show CDR1 as MNHEY and CDR2 as SVGAGI. This CDR3 region has 14 residues. The CDR3 nucleotides are TGTGCCAGCAGTTACGGGACTGCGAACACTGAAGCTTTCTTT. Its translation is CASSYGTANTEAFF.

The rearrangement uses TRBV6-1 and TRBJ2-3; possible D gene TRBD1, 7 bases. The CDR3 loop spans 14 amino acids. V lost 6 bases to trimming and J lost 3 bases, with 13 bases between them. CDR1 is MNHNS, CDR2 SASEGT, per germline. The CDR3 here is CASSLQGGTDTQYF. CDR3 DNA sequence: TGTGCCAGCAGCCTCCAGGGGGGTACAGATACGCAGTATTTT.

The chain links TRBV2 to TRBJ1-1, with D unclear. V was trimmed by 5 bases and J by 11 bases, leaving 12 bases between them. CDR1 SNHLY and CDR2 FYNNEI come from the germline V gene. The CDR3 runs 11 residues. CDR3 sequence reads: CASSIGRRAFF. The CDR3 coding sequence is TGTGCCAGCAGTATTGGGCGACGGGCTTTCTTT.

V is TRBV5-6 and J is TRBJ1-2; TRBD1 matches at 12 bases. Unmatched junction bases numbered 6, after V lost 5 bases and J lost 7 bases. The CDR3 contains 14 residues. Germline CDR1 SGHDT, CDR2 YYEEEE. CDR3 nucleotides: TGTGCCAGCAGAGATCGGGACAGGGGGCTTGGCTACACCTTC. Translating gives CASRDRDRGLGYTF.

The chain couples TRBV28 to TRBJ1-1, with D perhaps matching TRBD1 (5 bases). The CDR3 extends over 13 amino acids. In germline, CDR1 is MDHEN, CDR2 SYDVKM. V was trimmed by 10 bases and J by 6 bases, leaving 18 bases between them. Written as DNA, the CDR3 is TGTGCCACCGGGACGCTCTCTCCTCCTGAAGCTTTCTTT. This sequence encodes CATGTLSPPEAFF.

At least ten counts were recorded for this clone. The chain links TRBV6-4 to TRBJ1-6, with TRBD1 as a possible D gene (5 bases). Trimming removed 3 bases from V and 9 bases from J, with 9 bases in between. The germline CDR1 and CDR2 sequences are MRHNA and SNTAGT. The CDR3 has 13 amino acids. Here the CDR3 DNA reads TGTGCCAGCAGTGAGGGGCCTGGTTCACCCCTCCACTTT. The encoded protein is CASSEGPGSPLHF.

The genes are TRBV7-2 and TRBJ2-3, with 7 bases aligning to TRBD2. J gave up 0 bases and V 6 bases, and 3 bases lay outside the gene matches. Germline CDR1 is SGHTA and CDR2 is FQGNSA. CDR3 length equals 14 residues. CDR3: CASSRAGSTDTQYF. In nucleotides, the CDR3 is TGTGCCAGCAGTCGAGCGGGAAGCACAGATACGCAGTATTTT.

The CDR3: CASSSRGDSNQPQHF. The CDR3 DNA is TGTGCCAGCAGCTCCCGGGGCGACAGCAATCAGCCCCAGCATTTT. The chain couples TRBV2 to TRBJ1-5; possibly TRBD1 for D (5 bases). Deletions cut 6 bases from V and 1 base from J, with 13 bases between. The CDR3 loop spans 15 amino acids. Germline lookup yields CDR1 SNHLY and CDR2 FYNNEI.

The V and J genes are TRBV5-4 and TRBJ2-1, with TRBD1 matching 7 bases. The CDR3 consists of 15 residues. J was trimmed by 8 bases and V by 0 bases; bases with no gene match: 8. CDR1 and CDR2 (germline): SGHNT, YYREEE (reference sequence). CDR3 nucleotide sequence: TGTGCCAGCAGCTTGGACTTACAGGGGTCGGATGAGCAGTTCTTC. Its translation is CASSLDLQGSDEQFF.

The CDR3 reads CAWSSIAGTGSYEQYF. The CDR3 bases are TGTGCCTGGAGTTCTATCGCCGGGACAGGCTCCTACGAGCAGTACTTC. The chain carries TRBV30 and TRBJ2-7; 8 bases align to TRBD1. CDR1 GTSNPN and CDR2 SVGIG come from the germline V gene (reference sequence). CDR3 length: 16 amino acids. J gave up 0 bases and V 2 bases, and 9 bases lay outside the gene matches.

The chain joins TRBV6-1 to TRBJ2-6; D is ambiguous. Per the germline V gene, CDR1 is MNHNS and CDR2 is SASEGT. V gave up 7 bases and J gave up 4 bases, with 11 bases separating them. The CDR3 has 14 residues. This CDR3 reads CASTGPSGANVLTF. The CDR3 DNA reads as TGTGCCAGCACTGGACCCTCGGGGGCCAACGTCCTGACTTTC.

This clone has just a few counts. This chain uses TRBV5-1 with TRBJ1-1; 9 nucleotides align to TRBD1. V shed 4 bases, J shed 6 bases, and the junction held 7 bases outside the gene matches. This CDR3 is 14 amino acids long. CDR1 SGHRS and CDR2 YFSETQ come from the germline V gene. The chain's CDR3 is CASSPGQGVPEAFF. As DNA, the CDR3 is TGCGCCAGCAGCCCGGGACAGGGAGTACCTGAAGCTTTCTTT.

A note on this clone: In the same sample, other DNA sequences code for this CDR3. J is TRBJ2-7 and V is TRBV5-1; D assignment may be TRBD1 or TRBD2 (5 bases each). From germline, CDR1 is SGHRS and CDR2 YFSETQ. The CDR3 runs 15 residues. V was clipped by 0 bases and J by 2 bases, with 12 bases between them. The CDR3 region is CASSLVGGGPYEQYF. Here the CDR3 DNA reads TGCGCCAGCAGCTTGGTTGGTGGGGGTCCCTACGAGCAGTACTTC.

V gene TRBV7-8 combines with J gene TRBJ1-6; weak D call: TRBD1 (6 bases). CDR1 and CDR2 (germline): SGHVS, FQNEAQ. Trimming shortened V by 8 bases and J by 10 bases, and 18 bases separated the two germline ends. This CDR3 contains 14 residues. The CDR3 region is CASGQDRGGSPLHF. CDR3 DNA sequence: TGTGCCAGCGGCCAGGACAGAGGGGGGTCACCCCTCCACTTT.

This CDR3 reads CASRWGSGNTIYF. DNA for the CDR3: TGTGCCAGCAGATGGGGCTCTGGAAACACCATATATTTT. This chain connects TRBV14 to TRBJ1-3; D is unclear. V was pared by 6 bases and J by 0 bases, with 6 bases between. Germline CDR1 SGHDN, CDR2 FVKESK. This CDR3 has 13 residues.

This clone was seen only once. The DNA of the CDR3 is TGTGCCAGCAGCTTCTATCCCACCCAGAACACTGAAGCTTTCTTT. Translated: CASSFYPTQNTEAFF. V usage is TRBV5-4 and J usage is TRBJ1-1; D is unresolved. Trimming stripped 2 bases from V and 1 base from J, with 12 bases between. The CDR3 totals 15 residues. Germline assignment: CDR1 SGHNT and CDR2 YYREEE (reference sequence). The full variable domain, completed using reference TRBV5-4 and TRBJ1-1, is ETGVTQSPTHLIKTRGQQVTLRCSSQSGHNTVSWYQQALGQGPQFIFQYYREEENGRGNFPPRFSGLQFPNYSSELNVNALELDDSALYLCASSFYPTQNTEAFFGQGTRLTVV.

The rearrangement joins TRBV5-1 to TRBJ2-2; 7 bases map to TRBD1. The germline gives CDR1 SGHRS, CDR2 YFSETQ. The junction had 7 bases not matched to a gene; V was cut back by 4 bases and J by 7 bases. This CDR3 is 14 amino acids long. The CDR3 region is CASSANRGGGELFF. The CDR3 DNA reads as TGCGCCAGCAGCGCCAACAGGGGCGGCGGGGAGCTGTTTTTT.

In this sample, this clone turned up a few times. V and J are TRBV27 and TRBJ2-7; 9 nucleotides match TRBD1. J lost 6 bases, V lost 6 bases, and 12 bases had no gene match. This CDR3 contains 15 residues. Germline lookup yields CDR1 MNHEY and CDR2 SMNVEV (reference sequence). Written as DNA, the CDR3 is TGTGCCAGCAGCCCACTCCGGGACAGGGAACGCGAGCAGTACTTC. Translated: CASSPLRDREREQYF.

The chain couples TRBV28 to TRBJ2-7; D might be TRBD1 (6 bases). Germline CDR1 and CDR2: MDHEN and SYDVKM. The V gene lost 4 bases and the J gene lost 0 bases, with 13 bases spanning the gap. There are 15 residues in the CDR3. The CDR3 protein is CASSSGQYNSYEQYF. The DNA for the CDR3 is TGTGCCAGCAGTTCCGGACAGTATAACTCCTACGAGCAGTACTTC.

The chain combines TRBV7-8 with TRBJ2-7, with D maybe TRBD2 (5 bases). The V gene's germline CDR1 is SGHVS and CDR2 FQNEAQ. Trimming pared 7 bases from V and 9 bases from J, leaving 22 bases between. The CDR3 is made up of 14 amino acids. In DNA form, the CDR3 reads TGTGCCAGCAACCACGGGGTCCCGGAGGAGGCGCAGTACTTC. Translating gives CASNHGVPEEAQYF. Supplemented by reference TRBV7-8 and TRBJ2-7, the full variable domain reads GAGVSQSPRYKVAKRGQDVALRCDPISGHVSLFWYQQALGQGPEFLTYFQNEAQLDKSGLPSDRFFAERPEGSVSTLKIQRTQQEDSAVYLCASNHGVPEEAQYFGPGTRLTVT.

This clone is a singleton in its sample. V usage is TRBV7-2 and J usage is TRBJ2-3; D is possibly TRBD2 (5 bases). V lost 2 bases, J lost 14 bases, and 14 bases lay in between. Germline CDR1 and CDR2: SGHTA and FQGNSA. There are 12 residues in the CDR3. The CDR3 region has the DNA TGTGCCAGCAGCTTAACCCGGCAGGACTTGTATTTT. Protein: CASSLTRQDLYF. Drawing the rest from reference TRBV7-2 and TRBJ2-3, the complete variable domain is GAGVSQSPSNKVTEKGKDVELRCDPISGHTALYWYRQSLGQGLEFLIYFQGNSAPDKSGLPSDRFSAERTGGSVSTLTIQRTQQEDSAVYLCASSLTRQDLYFGPGTRLTVL.

This clone was picked up one time. The chain joins TRBV30 to TRBJ2-5; 7 positions agree with TRBD2. This CDR3 is built from 16 residues. Germline trimming cut 3 bases from V and 5 bases from J; bases unmatched to any gene: 15. Germline V gives CDR1 GTSNPN, CDR2 SVGIG (reference sequence). The CDR3 here is CAWRDQWGGVRETQYF. The CDR3 bases are TGTGCCTGGAGGGACCAATGGGGGGGAGTTAGGGAGACCCAGTACTTC.

The chain recombines TRBV12-5 with TRBJ2-5, with D perhaps matching TRBD1 (7 bases). This CDR3 contains 15 residues. Trimming left V 4 bases short and J 5 bases short, with 17 bases between. Germline V gene sequence: CDR1 LGHNT, CDR2 FRNRAP. The CDR3 DNA reads as TGTGCTAGTGGTTATGGGCAGGGGGGTCTGGAGACCCAGTACTTC. Protein product: CASGYGQGGLETQYF.